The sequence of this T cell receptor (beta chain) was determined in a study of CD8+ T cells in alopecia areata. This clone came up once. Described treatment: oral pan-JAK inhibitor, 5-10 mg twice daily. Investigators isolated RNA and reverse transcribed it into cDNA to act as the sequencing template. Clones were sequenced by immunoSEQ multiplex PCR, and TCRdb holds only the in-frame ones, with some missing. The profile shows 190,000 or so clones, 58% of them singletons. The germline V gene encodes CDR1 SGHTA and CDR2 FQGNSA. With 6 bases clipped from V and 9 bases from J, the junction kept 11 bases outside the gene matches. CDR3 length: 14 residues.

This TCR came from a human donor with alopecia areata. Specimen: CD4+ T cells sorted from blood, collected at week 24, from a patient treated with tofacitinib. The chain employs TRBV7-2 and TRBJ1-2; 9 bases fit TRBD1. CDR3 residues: CASRLGGQGNRYTF. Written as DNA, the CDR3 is TGTGCCAGCAGACTAGGAGGACAGGGGAATCGCTACACCTTC.